Listed here are 25 T cell receptor beta chains from one sample, sequenced in a study of neurological immune-mediated disorders. One entry per CDR3 protein results from TCRdb running MiXCR on the 5' RACE reads. The sample lists about 28,000 distinct CDR3 sequences, about 6.9% seen once, with roughly 8.8% in the top ten. Sample: PBMCs. The receptor source for this set is a woman aged 45-65 years in good health.

This clonotype was detected only a few times. CDR3 loop: CASRGGIGEQFF. As DNA, the CDR3 is TGTGCCAGCCGGGGGGGGATTGGTGAGCAGTTCTTC. The J gene is TRBJ2-1, the V gene TRBV2; 8 bases are a match to TRBD2. With V trimmed by 8 bases and J by 9 bases, 6 bases remained unmatched. This CDR3 contains 12 residues. Per germline, CDR1 SNHLY and CDR2 FYNNEI.

This clonotype was recorded at least ten times. This chain uses TRBV4-3 with TRBJ2-3; D is unclear. Germline CDR1 is LGHNA and CDR2 is YSLEER. The CDR3 is 13 amino acids. The V end was cut by 1 base, the J end by 3 bases, with 5 bases between. The CDR3 protein is CASSQVITDTQYF. The CDR3 DNA reads TGCGCCAGCAGCCAAGTCATAACAGATACGCAGTATTTT.

This clonotype has at least ten counts. V and J are TRBV18 and TRBJ1-5; no clear D. The CDR3 extends over 12 amino acids. Trimming stripped 5 bases from V and 6 bases from J, with 8 bases between. Per germline, CDR1 KGHSH and CDR2 LQKENI. Here the CDR3 reads CASSEGSQPQHF. The CDR3 nucleotides are TGTGCCAGCTCAGAAGGGTCTCAGCCCCAGCATTTT.

The table lists this clonotype with many counts. J is TRBJ2-7 and V is TRBV29-1, with 10 bases that match TRBD2. Germline CDR1 reads SQVTM; CDR2 reads ANQGSEA. The CDR3 has 15 residues. Unmatched junction bases numbered 9, after V lost 1 base and J lost 6 bases. CDR3 DNA sequence: TGCAGCGTTGAAGTCGTAGCTAGCGGGGGTGGCGAGCAGTACTTC. Translating gives CSVEVVASGGGEQYF.

This clonotype was detected many times. The CDR3 protein is CASSLNKGANEQFF. The CDR3 coding sequence is TGTGCCAGCAGCTTAAATAAAGGCGCCAATGAGCAGTTCTTC. J is TRBJ2-1 and V is TRBV7-3; D is unclear. Germline V CDR1 and CDR2: SGHTA, FQGTGA. The V end lost 1 base, the J end lost 6 bases, and 10 bases lay between the germline ends. This CDR3 is built from 14 residues.

This clonotype is medium-sized within its sample. The genes are TRBV25-1 and TRBJ1-4, with D possibly being TRBD1 (6 bases). The CDR3 runs to 13 residues. V was shortened by 7 bases and J by 7 bases, with 13 bases between the two germline ends. The germline gives CDR1 MGHDK, CDR2 SYGVNS. DNA for the CDR3: TGTGCCAGCAAAGGGGGGGCCGCTGAAAAACTGTTTTTT. Its translation: CASKGGAAEKLFF.

A remark on this clonotype: This is likely a read error, given that the CDR3 carries no conserved phenylalanine or tryptophan at its end. The genes are TRBV29-1 and TRBJ1-1, with TRBD1 matching over 10 bases. The V gene's germline CDR1 is SQVTM and CDR2 ANQGSEA. This CDR3 contains 13 residues. The CDR3 protein is CSAGGQGNTEAFL. The CDR3 bases are TGCAGCGCTGGGGGACAGGGGAACACCGAAGCTTTCCTT.

This clonotype has at least ten counts. This chain joins TRBV29-1 and TRBJ1-1; D remains unclear. The CDR3 spans 15 residues. V was trimmed by 4 bases and J by 2 bases, leaving 17 bases between them. Germline values: CDR1 SQVTM, CDR2 ANQGSEA. CDR3 nucleotides: TGCAGCGTTGCAATAACACGGAATGCCAACACTGAAGCTTTCTTT. This gives the protein CSVAITRNANTEAFF.

In this sample, this clonotype turned up many times. This sequence joins TRBV12-3 or TRBV12-4 and TRBJ2-2; D is unresolved. The ends were cut back, 7 bases at V and 0 bases at J, with 6 bases in the middle. The length of the CDR3 is 13 residues. Written as DNA, the CDR3 is TGTGCCAGCAAGTTAGCGAACACCGGGGAGCTGTTTTTT. It is translated as CASKLANTGELFF.

This clonotype was counted at least ten times. The chain combines TRBV7-9 with TRBJ1-2; 10 bases map to TRBD1. The CDR3 consists of 17 residues. CDR1 and CDR2 (germline): SEHNR, FQNEAQ (reference sequence). Unmatched junction bases numbered 13, after V lost 5 bases and J lost 4 bases. The CDR3 bases are TGTGCCAGCAGCCCGGAACCGAAGACAGGGGGCGTCTATGGCTACACCTTC. Translated: CASSPEPKTGGVYGYTF. The full variable domain, in which reference TRBV7-9 and TRBJ1-2 provide the parts outside the CDR3, is DTGVSQNPRHKITKRGQNVTFRCDPISEHNRLYWYRQTLGQGPEFLTYFQNEAQLEKSRLLSDRFSAERPKGSFSTLEIQRTEQGDSAMYLCASSPEPKTGGVYGYTFGSGTRLTVV.

By sample share, this clonotype is medium-sized. The CDR3, as DNA: TGCAGCGTTGCTACAGGGTTCCAAGAGACCCAGTACTTC. Translating gives CSVATGFQETQYF. The J gene is TRBJ2-5, the V gene TRBV29-1; D perhaps matches TRBD1 (6 bases). The CDR3 is 13 amino acids. Germline CDR1 and CDR2: SQVTM and ANQGSEA. V was shortened by 4 bases and J by 1 base, with 10 bases between the two germline ends.

This clonotype was detected ten times or more. The chain employs TRBV29-1 and TRBJ1-4, with TRBD1 matching over 9 bases. The CDR3 length is 12 residues. Germline V gene sequence: CDR1 SQVTM, CDR2 ANQGSEA. V was pared by 6 bases and J by 5 bases, with 1 base of the junction left unmatched. CDR3 protein: CSVGQGNEKLFF. DNA of the CDR3: TGCAGCGTAGGACAGGGGAATGAAAAACTGTTTTTT.

This clonotype is medium-sized (0.01 to 0.1%) by share. V and J are TRBV20-1 and TRBJ2-5, with D tentatively TRBD2 (5 bases). V was clipped by 1 base and J by 4 bases, with 19 bases between them. From germline, CDR1 is DFQATT and CDR2 SNEGSKA (reference sequence). The CDR3 is 16 residues long. Written as DNA, the CDR3 is TGCAGTGCTAGAGTCCTCGGGGAAAAAAGAAGAGAGACCCAGTACTTC. This encodes CSARVLGEKRRETQYF.

This clonotype is labeled as medium-sized. CDR3 region: CSASWAGINTEAFF. CDR3 coding DNA: TGCAGTGCTAGTTGGGCTGGGATAAACACTGAAGCTTTCTTT. J is TRBJ1-1 and V is TRBV20-1, with D uncertain. The germline V gene has CDR1 DFQATT and CDR2 SNEGSKA (reference sequence). This CDR3 has 14 amino acids. Between the trimmed V and J ends, which lost 3 bases and 2 bases, there was a span of 13 bases.

This clonotype was seen many times. The gene calls are TRBV4-3 and TRBJ2-1, with D unresolved. Trimming took 0 bases from V and 3 from J, leaving 12 bases between them. Looked up from germline, CDR1 is LGHNA and CDR2 is YSLEER. The CDR3 consists of 16 residues. CDR3 region: CASSQEIWASYNEQFF. In DNA form, the CDR3 reads TGCGCCAGCAGCCAAGAAATATGGGCTAGCTACAATGAGCAGTTCTTC.

This clonotype was seen at least ten times. The chain recombines TRBV5-6 with TRBJ2-7; D gene uncertain. From germline, CDR1 is SGHDT and CDR2 YYEEEE. CDR3 length equals 16 residues. V was clipped by 2 bases and J by 0 bases, with 15 bases between them. For the CDR3, the DNA is TGTGCCAGCAGCTTACGCTGGACCGCCAGCTCCTACGAGCAGTACTTC. Protein product: CASSLRWTASSYEQYF.

The table lists this clonotype with many counts. This chain uses TRBV12-3 or TRBV12-4 with TRBJ2-1, with D possibly TRBD2 on 5 matching bases. Trimming took off 3 bases at V and 9 bases at J, with 12 bases between the two ends. This CDR3 comprises 13 residues. The CDR3 nucleotides are TGTGCCAGCAGTTTTCTCGGAGAGGGTGAGCAGTTCTTC. It codes for CASSFLGEGEQFF.

There are many counts of this clonotype. The chain couples TRBV20-1 to TRBJ1-1; unclear D gene. The germline V gene encodes CDR1 DFQATT and CDR2 SNEGSKA (reference sequence). V lost 1 base and J 3 bases, leaving 6 bases between the germline ends. This CDR3 comprises 12 residues. The CDR3 DNA sequence: TGCAGTGCTAGAGGAGGGTACACTGAAGCTTTCTTT. As protein: CSARGGYTEAFF.

In this sample, this clonotype turned up many times. This chain links TRBV29-1 with TRBJ2-3; 8 bases align to TRBD2. Germline CDR1 SQVTM, CDR2 ANQGSEA. V lost 4 bases, J lost 3 bases, and 6 bases stayed unmatched. The CDR3 is 14 residues long. CDR3 coding DNA: TGCAGCGTTGCTCCGGGGGGGCAGACAGATACGCAGTATTTT. As protein: CSVAPGGQTDTQYF.

This clonotype has a count of ten or more. The rearrangement joins TRBV20-1 to TRBJ2-3; TRBD2 is a possible D gene (5 bases). The CDR3 runs 14 residues. The V end was cut by 6 bases, the J end by 5 bases, with 18 bases between. Germline CDR1 DFQATT, CDR2 SNEGSKA (reference sequence). CDR3 loop: CSAQGLQIKDTQYF. DNA of the CDR3: TGCAGTGCACAAGGACTGCAGATTAAAGATACGCAGTATTTT.

This clonotype showed up many times. The chain recombines TRBV7-2 with TRBJ2-7; D possibly corresponds to TRBD1 (6 bases). V was shortened by 7 bases and J by 3 bases, with 16 bases between the two germline ends. The CDR3 spans 14 residues. Germline V gives CDR1 SGHTA, CDR2 FQGNSA. CDR3 sequence reads: CASTSNRASYEQYF. CDR3 coding DNA: TGTGCCAGCACCTCTAACAGGGCTAGCTACGAGCAGTACTTC. Full variable domain (outside the CDR3, taken from reference TRBV7-2 and TRBJ2-7): GAGVSQSPSNKVTEKGKDVELRCDPISGHTALYWYRQSLGQGLEFLIYFQGNSAPDKSGLPSDRFSAERTGGSVSTLTIQRTQQEDSAVYLCASTSNRASYEQYFGPGTRLTVT.

The sample holds many counts of this clonotype. The V and J genes are TRBV7-2 and TRBJ2-7; D uncertain. The germline V gene encodes CDR1 SGHTA and CDR2 FQGNSA. V lost 0 bases to trimming and J lost 0 bases, with 6 bases between them. The CDR3 covers 14 residues. The CDR3 region is CASSLAVNSYEQYF. CDR3 DNA sequence: TGTGCCAGCAGCTTAGCGGTTAACTCCTACGAGCAGTACTTC.

This clonotype has a count of ten or more. The chain carries TRBV6-5 and TRBJ2-7; D may be TRBD2 (6 bases). V lost 4 bases, J lost 3 bases, and 13 bases lay in between. In germline, CDR1 is MNHEY, CDR2 SVGAGI. The CDR3 is 14 amino acids. The CDR3 bases are TGTGCCAGCAGTTTACATCGGGAGAACTACGAGCAGTACTTC. Protein product: CASSLHRENYEQYF.

This clonotype was seen repeatedly, ten times or more. This chain links TRBV5-1 with TRBJ2-1; TRBD1 agrees at 10 bases. Germline CDR1 SGHRS, CDR2 YFSETQ. The CDR3 has 14 residues. V was pared by 2 bases and J by 8 bases, with 4 bases of the junction left unmatched. Here the CDR3 reads CASSFRQGAYEQFF. CDR3 bases: TGCGCCAGCAGCTTCCGACAGGGGGCCTATGAGCAGTTCTTC.

The sample holds a few counts of this clonotype. The chain carries TRBV30 and TRBJ2-2, with D perhaps TRBD2 (6 bases). Germline loops: CDR1 GTSNPN, CDR2 SVGIG (reference sequence). V was pared by 5 bases and J by 5 bases, with 12 bases between. The CDR3 is 13 residues long. CDR3 DNA: TGTGCCTGGGCGGGAAAGATGACCGGGGAGCTGTTTTTT. Residues: CAWAGKMTGELFF.